The T cell receptor (beta chain) described here comes from a study of identical twins. Study-level results: The authors drew conclusions from cross-sectional statistical analysis rather than following the same donors.

This clonotype was detected only once. No antigen is known for it. Template switching added a universal primer site, and cDNA bore unique molecular identifiers. TCRdb called the 5' RACE reads again in MiXCR, with one record for every CDR3 protein. Here the sample spans about 240,000 distinct CDR3 sequences, about 10% being singletons. This receptor was obtained from a man over 45 in good health. The specimen was memory T cells sorted from blood.

This CDR3 reads CASSQSTTAGETYNEQFF. As DNA, the CDR3 is TGCGCCAGCAGTCAATCAACCACGGCGGGAGAGACCTACAATGAGCAGTTCTTC. This chain uses TRBV23-1 with TRBJ2-1, with 7 bases aligning to TRBD2. TRBV23-1 counts as an open reading frame of uncertain function. Unmatched junction bases numbered 10, after V lost 0 bases and J lost 2 bases. The CDR3 covers 18 residues.